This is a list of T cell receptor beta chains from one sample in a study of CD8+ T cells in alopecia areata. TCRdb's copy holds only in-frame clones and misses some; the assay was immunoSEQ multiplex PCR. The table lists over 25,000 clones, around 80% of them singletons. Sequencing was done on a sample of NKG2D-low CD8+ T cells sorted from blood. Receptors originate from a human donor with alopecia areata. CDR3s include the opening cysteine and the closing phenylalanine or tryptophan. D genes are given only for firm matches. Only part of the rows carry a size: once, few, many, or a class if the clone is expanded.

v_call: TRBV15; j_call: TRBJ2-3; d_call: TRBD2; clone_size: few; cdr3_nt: TGTGCCACCAGCAGAGGTGCGGGAGATACAGATACGCAGTATTTT; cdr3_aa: CATSRGAGDTDTQYF
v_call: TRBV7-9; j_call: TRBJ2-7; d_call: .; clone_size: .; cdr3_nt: TGTGCCAGCAGAGAGGACGGCTTCTCCTACGAGCAGTACTTC; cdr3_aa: CASREDGFSYEQYF
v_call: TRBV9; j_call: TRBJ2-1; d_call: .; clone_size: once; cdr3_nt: TGTGCCAGCAGTGAAAGGACAGCGAGCTCCTACAATGAGCAGTTCTTC; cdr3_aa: CASSERTASSYNEQFF
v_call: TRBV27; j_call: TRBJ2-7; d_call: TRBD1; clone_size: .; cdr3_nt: TGTGCCAGCAGTCCGACAGGGATTTGGTACGAGCAGTACTTC; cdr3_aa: CASSPTGIWYEQYF
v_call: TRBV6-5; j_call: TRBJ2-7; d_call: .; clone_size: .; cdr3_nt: TGTGCCAGCAGTTACTTTTCAGACGGAGTGACCTACGAGCAGTACTTC; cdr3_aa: CASSYFSDGVTYEQYF
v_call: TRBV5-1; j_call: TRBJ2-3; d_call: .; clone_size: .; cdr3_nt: TGCGCCAGCACCCAGGGGACCCTAACCACAGATACGCAGTATTTT; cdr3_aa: CASTQGTLTTDTQYF
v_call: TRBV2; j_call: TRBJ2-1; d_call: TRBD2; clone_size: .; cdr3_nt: TGTGCCAGCAGTCCCGGGACTAGCGATTACAATGAGCAGTTCTTC; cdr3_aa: CASSPGTSDYNEQFF
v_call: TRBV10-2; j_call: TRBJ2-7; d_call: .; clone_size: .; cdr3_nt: TGCGCCAGCAGCCCTCTTTTCGAGCAGTACTTC; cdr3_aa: CASSPLFEQYF
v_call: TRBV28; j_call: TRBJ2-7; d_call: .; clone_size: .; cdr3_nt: TGTGCCAGCAGGCTACGACAGGTCTACGAGCAGTACTTC; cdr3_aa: CASRLRQVYEQYF
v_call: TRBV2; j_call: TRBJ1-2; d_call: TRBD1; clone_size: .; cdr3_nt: TGTGCCAGCAGCCTTAATGCCCGGACAGGGGAGTTCTATGGCTACACCTTC; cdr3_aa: CASSLNARTGEFYGYTF
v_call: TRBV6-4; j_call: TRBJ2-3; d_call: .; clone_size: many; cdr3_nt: TGTGCCAGCAGTGACCTTGGGGATTCCGGCACAGATACGCAGTATTTT; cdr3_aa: CASSDLGDSGTDTQYF
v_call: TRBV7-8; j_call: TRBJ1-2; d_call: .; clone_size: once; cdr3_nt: TGTGCCAGCAGCCCTCCGGACAACCTCTATGGCTACACCTTC; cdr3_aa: CASSPPDNLYGYTF
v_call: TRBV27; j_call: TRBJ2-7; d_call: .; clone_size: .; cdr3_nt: TGTGCCAGCAGTCAAGCCTTAGGGGCCACCTCCTACGAGCAGTACTTC; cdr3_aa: CASSQALGATSYEQYF
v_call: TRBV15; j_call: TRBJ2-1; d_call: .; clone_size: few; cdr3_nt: TGTGCCACCAGCAGAGGAAGGGCAACCGCGACCGATGAGCAGTTCTTC; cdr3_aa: CATSRGRATATDEQFF
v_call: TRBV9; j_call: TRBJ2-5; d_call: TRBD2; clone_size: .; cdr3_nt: TGTGCCAGCAGCGTTAACGGGGGGGCCATGGAGACCCAGTACTTC; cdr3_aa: CASSVNGGAMETQYF
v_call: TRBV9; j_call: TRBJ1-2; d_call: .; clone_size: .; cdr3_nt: TGTGCCAGCAGCGCTAACTATGGCTACACCTTC; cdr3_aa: CASSANYGYTF
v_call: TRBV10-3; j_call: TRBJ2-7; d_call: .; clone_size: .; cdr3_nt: TGTGCCATCAAGAGTGGAGGCGAGCAGTACTTC; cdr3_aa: CAIKSGGEQYF
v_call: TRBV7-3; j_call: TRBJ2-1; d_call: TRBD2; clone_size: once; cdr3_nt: TGTGCCAGCAGCTTAAACGCGGGACTAGCTCAGACTGAGCAGTTCTTC; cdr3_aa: CASSLNAGLAQTEQFF
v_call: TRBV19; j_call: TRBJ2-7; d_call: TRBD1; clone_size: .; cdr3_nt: TGTGCCAGCGAAGGGGACAGCACCTACGAGCAGTACTTC; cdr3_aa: CASEGDSTYEQYF
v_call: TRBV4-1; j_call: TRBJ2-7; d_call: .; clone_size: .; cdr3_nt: TGCGCCAGCAGCCAGGGTGGAACCTACGAGCAGTACTTC; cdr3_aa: CASSQGGTYEQYF
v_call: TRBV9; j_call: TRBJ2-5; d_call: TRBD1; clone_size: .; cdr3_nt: TGTGCCAGCAGCACAGGGGCCAACCAGATCCAAGAGACCCAGTACTTC; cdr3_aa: CASSTGANQIQETQYF
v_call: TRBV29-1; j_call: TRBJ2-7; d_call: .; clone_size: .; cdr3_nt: TGCAGCGTTGTTAATTGGGGAAGGGGTGGCTACGAGCAGTACTTC; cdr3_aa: CSVVNWGRGGYEQYF